The 24 T cell receptor beta chains listed next were all sequenced from one sample in a study of PD-1 blockade in classical Hodgkin lymphoma. Patients all relapsed after autologous stem cell transplantation, and there was variation in brentuximab vedotin exposure. The protocol was immunoSEQ multiplex PCR, while the TCRdb copy is restricted to in-frame clones and leaves out a portion. In the table there are 60,000 or so clones, roughly 90% of which are singletons. The material was peripheral blood mononuclear cells (PBMCs), obtained at baseline. All receptors come from a human donor with classical Hodgkin lymphoma.

The rearrangement links TRBV4-1 to TRBJ1-3, with unresolved D. CDR1 and CDR2 (germline): MGHRA, YSYEKL. This CDR3 is built from 17 residues. Deletions cut 0 bases from V and 3 bases from J, with 15 bases between. CDR3 region: CASSQDSIAILGNTIYF. The CDR3 bases are TGCGCCAGCAGCCAAGATTCGATAGCTATCCTTGGAAACACCATATATTTT.

The V and J genes are TRBV11-2 and TRBJ2-7; tentative D call: TRBD2 (6 bases). Germline V gene data show CDR1 as SGHAT and CDR2 as FQNNGV. This CDR3 comprises 13 residues. Trimming left V 3 bases short and J 5 bases short, with 11 bases between. The CDR3 protein is CASSFGGRDEQYF. The DNA of the CDR3 is TGTGCCAGCAGCTTCGGGGGTCGAGACGAGCAGTACTTC.

The table lists this clone with a count of one. This chain links TRBV5-1 with TRBJ2-7, with TRBD1 as a possible D gene (6 bases). Germline V gene data show CDR1 as SGHRS and CDR2 as YFSETQ. V lost 3 bases, J lost 7 bases, and 23 bases lay in between. The CDR3 length is 16 residues. Written as DNA, the CDR3 is TGCGCCAGCAGCTCAGCCCCCGGGACACGGACGGGAGAGCAGTACTTC. Encoded protein: CASSSAPGTRTGEQYF.

The chain links TRBV6-1 to TRBJ2-3, with D unresolved. The germline gives CDR1 MNHNS, CDR2 SASEGT. The CDR3 covers 13 residues. Trimming shortened V by 3 bases and J by 0 bases, and 4 bases separated the two germline ends. The DNA of the CDR3 is TGTGCCAGCAGTGACCCTAGCACAGATACGCAGTATTTT. Its protein is CASSDPSTDTQYF.

The rearrangement joins TRBV25-1 to TRBJ2-7, with TRBD2 matching over 11 bases. With 7 bases clipped from V and 3 bases from J, the junction kept 5 bases outside the gene matches. This CDR3 has 14 residues. Germline V gene sequence: CDR1 MGHDK, CDR2 SYGVNS. CDR3 loop: CASINSGRGYEQYF. DNA for the CDR3: TGTGCCAGCATCAATAGCGGGAGGGGCTACGAGCAGTACTTC.

In nucleotides, the CDR3 is TGTGCCAGCTCGCTTAGGGGACTAGTAAGCGGTGAGACCCAGTACTTC. Its translation: CASSLRGLVSGETQYF. The chain has TRBV18 and TRBJ2-5, with 8 bases that match TRBD2. The CDR3 loop spans 16 amino acids. Germline lookup yields CDR1 KGHSH and CDR2 LQKENI. Germline trimming cut 6 bases from V and 5 bases from J; bases unmatched to any gene: 14.

This chain uses TRBV7-9 with TRBJ2-7; TRBD2 agrees at 13 bases. The CDR3 loop spans 18 amino acids. J lost 2 bases, V lost 4 bases, and 11 bases had no gene match. CDR1 and CDR2 from the germline V gene are SEHNR and FQNEAQ (reference sequence). The DNA for the CDR3 is TGTGCCAGCAGCTCAACTAGCGGGAGGGCCGTGGGGGCCTACGAGCAGTACTTC. Translated: CASSSTSGRAVGAYEQYF.

The chain couples TRBV5-6 to TRBJ2-7; no clear D gene. This CDR3 is 14 amino acids long. CDR1 is SGHDT, CDR2 YYEEEE, per germline. V lost 2 bases and J 3 bases, leaving 12 bases between the germline ends. CDR3 sequence (DNA): TGTGCCAGCAGCTTCCCCCGAAGGAGCTACGAGCAGTACTTC. Translating it yields CASSFPRRSYEQYF. Supplemented by reference TRBV5-6 and TRBJ2-7, the full variable domain reads DAGVTQSPTHLIKTRGQQVTLRCSPKSGHDTVSWYQQALGQGPQFIFQYYEEEERQRGNFPDRFSGHQFPNYSSELNVNALLLGDSALYLCASSFPRRSYEQYFGPGTRLTVT.

This chain uses TRBV28 with TRBJ2-3; TRBD2 might be the D (6 bases). Trimming took 8 bases from V and 5 from J, leaving 20 bases between them. The length of the CDR3 is 15 residues. Germline V lookup: CDR1 MDHEN, CDR2 SYDVKM. DNA for the CDR3: TGTGCCAGCCTCAATGGGGCTAGCGAGATAGATACGCAGTATTTT. It is translated as CASLNGASEIDTQYF.

The CDR3 DNA reads TGTGCCAGCAGCATAGACAGTAGCTATGGCTACACCTTC. This gives the protein CASSIDSSYGYTF. The chain joins TRBV28 to TRBJ1-2; perhaps TRBD1 as D (5 bases). Trimming cost V 6 bases and J 4 bases, with 12 bases left between them. This CDR3 has 13 amino acids. The germline V gene encodes CDR1 MDHEN and CDR2 SYDVKM.

The genes are TRBV28 and TRBJ1-3; D is unclear. From germline, CDR1 is MDHEN and CDR2 SYDVKM. The length of the CDR3 is 13 residues. Trimming stripped 10 bases from V and 0 bases from J, with 10 bases between. CDR3 nucleotides: TGTGCCACGAAGACCGCCTCTGGAAACACCATATATTTT. Its protein product is CATKTASGNTIYF.

CDR3 sequence (DNA): TGTGCCAGCAGACAGGGGAGAGGCTATGGCTACACCTTC. It translates to CASRQGRGYGYTF. The chain joins TRBV6-5 to TRBJ1-2; 7 bases agree with TRBD1. The CDR3 has 13 residues. V shed 6 bases and J 4 bases; nucleotides not matched to a gene: 5. Germline loops: CDR1 MNHEY, CDR2 SVGAGI.

The chain uses TRBV4-1 and TRBJ2-3; 9 bases line up with TRBD2. Trimming removed 2 bases from V and 4 bases from J; junction bases left unmatched: 7. The CDR3 totals 16 residues. Germline V gene sequence: CDR1 MGHRA, CDR2 YSYEKL. CDR3 in DNA: TGCGCCAGCAGCCAAAATGGCGGGGGGGCCGCAGATACGCAGTATTTT. Its translation: CASSQNGGGAADTQYF.

The V and J genes are TRBV11-2 and TRBJ2-1; D is possibly TRBD2 (5 bases). The CDR3 runs 13 residues. The germline V gene has CDR1 SGHAT and CDR2 FQNNGV. Trimming took off 3 bases at V and 6 bases at J, with 9 bases between the two ends. The CDR3 coding sequence is TGTGCCAGCAGCTTCCGGACTTTCAATGAGCAGTTCTTC. This gives the protein CASSFRTFNEQFF.

Concerning this clone itself: A read error is likely here: a far larger clone is one base away. V usage is TRBV27 and J usage is TRBJ2-1; TRBD2 agrees at 10 bases. After removal of 1 base from V and 1 base from J, the junction contained 4 bases not matched to a gene. Germline V gene lookup returns CDR1 MNHEY and CDR2 SMNVEV (reference sequence). The CDR3 is made up of 17 amino acids. CDR3 coding DNA: TGTGCCAGCAGTTTATGGGCTAGCGGGAGTTCCTACAATGAGCAGTTCTTC. Translation gives CASSLWASGSSYNEQFF.

The chain combines TRBV7-3 with TRBJ2-2; D possibly corresponds to TRBD2 (5 bases). The V end was cut by 5 bases, the J end by 6 bases, with 22 bases between. This CDR3 is 17 amino acids long. Germline CDR1 SGHTA, CDR2 FQGTGA. The CDR3 sequence: CASSHPADRQTSGELFF. CDR3 nucleotide sequence: TGTGCCAGCAGCCACCCAGCGGACCGGCAAACATCCGGGGAGCTGTTTTTT.

This chain joins TRBV28 and TRBJ1-5, with D unresolved. The CDR3 covers 16 residues. Germline CDR1 is MDHEN and CDR2 is SYDVKM. V shed 6 bases and J shed 0 bases, with 15 bases lying between them. CDR3 protein: CASRPAAPNSNQPQHF. DNA of the CDR3: TGTGCCAGCAGGCCTGCGGCACCGAATAGCAATCAGCCCCAGCATTTT.

The chain joins TRBV7-3 to TRBJ2-7; D possibly corresponds to TRBD1 (6 bases). The CDR3 loop spans 15 amino acids. The V gene's germline CDR1 is SGHTA and CDR2 FQGTGA. Trimming left V 5 bases short and J 0 bases short, with 14 bases between. The CDR3 DNA reads TGTGCCAGCAGCCCCGAGACAGGAAGCTCCTACGAGCAGTACTTC. It translates to CASSPETGSSYEQYF.

This chain links TRBV5-6 with TRBJ2-7; perhaps TRBD2 as D (5 bases). This CDR3 is built from 14 residues. Per germline, CDR1 SGHDT and CDR2 YYEEEE. Trimming took off 4 bases at V and 3 bases at J, with 14 bases between the two ends. This chain's CDR3 is CASSLSGSVYEQYF. In DNA form, the CDR3 reads TGTGCCAGCAGCCTTTCGGGATCGGTCTACGAGCAGTACTTC.

V and J are TRBV6-6 and TRBJ2-5; D is ambiguous. Trimming took off 2 bases at V and 3 bases at J, with 1 base between the two ends. Germline loops: CDR1 MNHNY, CDR2 SVGAGI (reference sequence). This CDR3 is built from 11 residues. CDR3 nucleotides: TGTGCCAGCAGTTACGAAGAGACCCAGTACTTC. Residues: CASSYEETQYF.

This chain joins TRBV9 and TRBJ1-1, with a possible D match to TRBD1 (5 bases). The CDR3 sequence is 16 residues long. V was shortened by 2 bases and J by 0 bases, with 14 bases between the two germline ends. Germline V gene sequence: CDR1 SGDLS, CDR2 YYNGEE. The CDR3 DNA is TGTGCCAGCAGCGTCCCTTCGACAGAAATGAACACTGAAGCTTTCTTT. Translated: CASSVPSTEMNTEAFF.

This chain links TRBV28 with TRBJ1-2, with 9 bases lining up with TRBD1. V gave up 6 bases and J gave up 4 bases; unmatched junction bases: 12. CDR1 MDHEN and CDR2 SYDVKM come from the germline V gene. The CDR3 has 16 residues. For the CDR3, the DNA is TGTGCCAGCAGCCAAGCGGGGACAGGGTTGGGCTATGGCTACACCTTC. Translated: CASSQAGTGLGYGYTF.

The chain combines TRBV6-1 with TRBJ1-1; a possible D gene is TRBD1 (5 bases). This CDR3 contains 17 residues. CDR1 is MNHNS, CDR2 SASEGT, per germline. V lost 1 base and J lost 0, with 15 bases in between. The CDR3 DNA is TGTGCCAGCAGTGAAGTAGGCAGACAGTCCATGAACACTGAAGCTTTCTTT. Protein sequence: CASSEVGRQSMNTEAFF.

The chain uses TRBV18 and TRBJ2-7; unclear D gene. Trimming cost V 3 bases and J 0 bases, with 9 bases left between them. There are 14 residues in the CDR3. Germline-derived CDR1 and CDR2 are KGHSH and LQKENI. CDR3 in amino acids: CASSPVESSYEQYF. In nucleotides, the CDR3 is TGTGCCAGCTCACCGGTCGAAAGCTCCTACGAGCAGTACTTC.